A single TCR beta chain is shown here with its context. This sample stems from a study of blood T cell repertoires in COVID-19. Study-level background: Sample material is recorded as cDNA or gDNA derived from T cells, B-cell-depleted T cells, or PBMCs.

TCRdb keeps only in-frame clones here, not all; method: immunoSEQ multiplex PCR. The sample lists a few hundred thousand clones, about nine tenths occurring once. This CDR3 is 13 amino acids long. The germline V gene has CDR1 KGHSH and CDR2 LQKENI. V was clipped by 2 bases and J by 5 bases; unmatched bases: 2. The source of this sequence is a middle-aged woman who had recovered from COVID-19. The V gene is TRBV18, the J gene TRBJ2-5, with 7 bases lining up with TRBD2. Sequenced input: peripheral blood. In DNA, the CDR3 is TGTGCCAGCTCACCATGGGGAGGGGAGACCCAGTACTTC. It specifies CASSPWGGETQYF.